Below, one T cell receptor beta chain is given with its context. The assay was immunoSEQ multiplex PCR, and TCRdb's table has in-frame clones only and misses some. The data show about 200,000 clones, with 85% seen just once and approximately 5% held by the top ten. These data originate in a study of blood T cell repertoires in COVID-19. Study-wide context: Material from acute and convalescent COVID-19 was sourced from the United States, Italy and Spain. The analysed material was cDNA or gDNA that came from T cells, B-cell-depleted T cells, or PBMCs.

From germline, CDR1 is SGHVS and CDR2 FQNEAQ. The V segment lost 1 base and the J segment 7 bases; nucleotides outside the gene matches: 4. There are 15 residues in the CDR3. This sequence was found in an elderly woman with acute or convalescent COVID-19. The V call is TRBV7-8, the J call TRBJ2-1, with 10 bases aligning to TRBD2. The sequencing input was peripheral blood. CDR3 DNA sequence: TGTGCCAGCAGCTTAGGAGCGGGAGGGTTGAATGAGCAGTTCTTC. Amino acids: CASSLGAGGLNEQFF. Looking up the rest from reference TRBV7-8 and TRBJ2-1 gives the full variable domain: GAGVSQSPRYKVAKRGQDVALRCDPISGHVSLFWYQQALGQGPEFLTYFQNEAQLDKSGLPSDRFFAERPEGSVSTLKIQRTQQEDSAVYLCASSLGAGGLNEQFFGPGTRLTVL.